These T cell receptor beta chains were read from a single sample in a study of blood T cell repertoires in COVID-19. Here immunoSEQ multiplex PCR was the method, and the copy in TCRdb shows in-frame clones only, minus some. The table has over 150,000 clones, about 90% seen once. Sequencing was performed on PBMCs or T cells enriched from blood (not recorded which). Receptors were obtained from a woman aged 25 to 45 who had recovered from COVID-19. CDR3s include the opening cysteine and the closing phenylalanine or tryptophan. A D gene is named only where the DNA matches it firmly. Not every row has a clone size; where given, it reads once, few, many or a size class.

v_call: TRBV9
d_call: TRBD1
clone_size: -
j_call: TRBJ2-1
cdr3_aa: CASSPATGSSYNEQFF
cdr3_nt: TGTGCCAGCAGCCCCGCGACAGGGAGCTCCTACAATGAGCAGTTCTTC

v_call: TRBV3-1/TRBV3-2
d_call: TRBD2
clone_size: -
j_call: TRBJ2-5
cdr3_aa: CASSLLAGGLKETQYF
cdr3_nt: TGTGCCAGCAGCCTACTAGCGGGAGGGCTTAAAGAGACCCAGTACTTC

v_call: TRBV5-6
d_call: -
clone_size: -
j_call: TRBJ2-7
cdr3_aa: CASSWGNSEQYF
cdr3_nt: TGTGCCAGCAGCTGGGGCAACTCCGAGCAGTACTTC

v_call: TRBV5-1
d_call: TRBD2
clone_size: -
j_call: TRBJ2-7
cdr3_aa: CASSPRTSGTYEQYF
cdr3_nt: TGCGCCAGCAGTCCGAGGACTAGCGGGACGTACGAGCAGTACTTC

v_call: TRBV7-9
d_call: -
clone_size: -
j_call: TRBJ2-7
cdr3_aa: CASSSQGTEQYF
cdr3_nt: TGTGCCAGCAGCTCTCAGGGTACCGAGCAGTACTTC

v_call: TRBV3-1/TRBV3-2
d_call: TRBD1
clone_size: -
j_call: TRBJ2-5
cdr3_aa: CASSLDRDQETQYF
cdr3_nt: TGTGCCAGCAGTCTAGACAGGGACCAAGAGACCCAGTACTTC

v_call: TRBV6-5
d_call: -
clone_size: -
j_call: TRBJ1-3
cdr3_aa: CASSLGGTGNTIYF
cdr3_nt: TGTGCCAGCAGCCTAGGGGGTACTGGAAACACCATATATTTT

v_call: TRBV7-8
d_call: TRBD1
clone_size: -
j_call: TRBJ1-3
cdr3_aa: CASSPGTGGSSGNTIYF
cdr3_nt: TGTGCCAGCAGCCCGGGGACAGGGGGCTCTTCTGGAAACACCATATATTTT

v_call: TRBV18
d_call: -
clone_size: -
j_call: TRBJ1-1
cdr3_aa: CASSPLSPNTEAFF
cdr3_nt: TGTGCCAGCTCACCACTTAGTCCGAACACTGAAGCTTTCTTT

v_call: TRBV5-1
d_call: TRBD2
clone_size: -
j_call: TRBJ2-7
cdr3_aa: CASSLDGAGGREQYF
cdr3_nt: TGCGCCAGCAGCTTGGATGGAGCGGGGGGACGTGAGCAGTACTTC

v_call: TRBV4-1
d_call: -
clone_size: -
j_call: TRBJ1-6
cdr3_aa: CASSQDRMAGNSPLHF
cdr3_nt: TGCGCCAGCAGCCAAGATCGCATGGCGGGTAATTCACCCCTCCACTTT

v_call: TRBV12-3/TRBV12-4
d_call: -
clone_size: -
j_call: TRBJ1-3
cdr3_aa: CAGRGSGNTIYF
cdr3_nt: TGTGCCGGCCGGGGCTCTGGAAACACCATATATTTT

v_call: TRBV13
d_call: TRBD1
clone_size: once
j_call: TRBJ1-4
cdr3_aa: CASSSRRDSTREKLFF
cdr3_nt: TGTGCCAGCAGCTCTCGGAGGGACAGTACGCGGGAAAAACTGTTTTTT

v_call: TRBV18
d_call: -
clone_size: -
j_call: TRBJ1-2
cdr3_aa: CASSPSAGPNLYGYTF
cdr3_nt: TGTGCCAGCTCACCATCGGCAGGGCCAAACCTCTATGGCTACACCTTC

v_call: TRBV3-1/TRBV3-2
d_call: -
clone_size: -
j_call: TRBJ1-1
cdr3_aa: CASSRDTGEAFF
cdr3_nt: TGTGCCAGCAGCCGGGACACCGGAGAAGCTTTCTTT

v_call: TRBV5-6
d_call: TRBD2
clone_size: few
j_call: TRBJ2-2
cdr3_aa: CASSLVAGGRNGELFF
cdr3_nt: TGTGCCAGCAGCTTGGTAGCGGGGGGACGGAACGGGGAGCTGTTTTTT

v_call: TRBV9
d_call: -
clone_size: -
j_call: TRBJ1-1
cdr3_aa: CASSVGPGRAEAFF
cdr3_nt: TGTGCCAGCAGCGTAGGGCCGGGTCGGGCTGAAGCTTTCTTT

v_call: TRBV2
d_call: -
clone_size: -
j_call: TRBJ1-5
cdr3_aa: CASSPGGQPQHF
cdr3_nt: TGTGCCAGCAGCCCTGGAGGGCAGCCCCAGCATTTT

v_call: TRBV27
d_call: -
clone_size: few
j_call: TRBJ1-2
cdr3_aa: CASSRGGNGYTF
cdr3_nt: TGTGCCAGCAGTCGGGGGGGGAATGGCTACACCTTC

v_call: TRBV19
d_call: TRBD1
clone_size: -
j_call: TRBJ1-1
cdr3_aa: CASSSRTGGREAFF
cdr3_nt: TGTGCCAGTAGTTCTAGGACAGGGGGACGTGAAGCTTTCTTT

v_call: TRBV6-5
d_call: TRBD2
clone_size: few
j_call: TRBJ2-1
cdr3_aa: CASMGLAGMDEQFF
cdr3_nt: TGTGCCAGCATGGGACTAGCGGGAATGGATGAGCAGTTCTTC

v_call: TRBV7-9
d_call: -
clone_size: -
j_call: TRBJ2-2
cdr3_aa: CATPRSAVNTGELFF
cdr3_nt: TGTGCCACCCCCCGGAGTGCGGTAAACACCGGGGAGCTGTTTTTT

v_call: TRBV19
d_call: TRBD1
clone_size: -
j_call: TRBJ1-2
cdr3_aa: CASRPTGNSYGYTF
cdr3_nt: TGTGCCAGTAGGCCGACAGGGAATTCCTATGGCTACACCTTC

v_call: TRBV2
d_call: TRBD2
clone_size: -
j_call: TRBJ2-1
cdr3_aa: CASSGGGGSSYNEQFF
cdr3_nt: TGTGCCAGCAGTGGGGGCGGGGGGAGCTCCTACAATGAGCAGTTCTTC

v_call: TRBV6-6
d_call: TRBD1
clone_size: few
j_call: TRBJ2-5
cdr3_aa: CASSQGARGETQYF
cdr3_nt: TGTGCCAGCAGTCAGGGGGCGCGGGGAGAGACCCAGTACTTC

v_call: TRBV3-1/TRBV3-2
d_call: TRBD2
clone_size: -
j_call: TRBJ2-3
cdr3_aa: CASSQASGGDTQYF
cdr3_nt: TGTGCCAGCAGCCAGGCTAGCGGGGGGGATACGCAGTATTTT

v_call: TRBV9
d_call: -
clone_size: -
j_call: TRBJ1-3
cdr3_aa: CASSQTLEGGGNTIYF
cdr3_nt: TGTGCCAGCAGCCAAACTCTGGAGGGTGGTGGAAACACCATATATTTT

v_call: TRBV4-3
d_call: -
clone_size: -
j_call: TRBJ2-2
cdr3_aa: CASSQRLSTGELFF
cdr3_nt: TGCGCCAGCAGCCAAAGACTGTCCACCGGGGAGCTGTTTTTT

v_call: TRBV24-1
d_call: TRBD1
clone_size: -
j_call: TRBJ2-2
cdr3_aa: CATSDPGQGAAGELFF
cdr3_nt: TGTGCCACCAGTGACCCGGGACAGGGGGCCGCCGGGGAGCTGTTTTTT

v_call: TRBV11-3
d_call: -
clone_size: -
j_call: TRBJ1-1
cdr3_aa: CASSKQSNTEAFF
cdr3_nt: TGTGCCAGCAGCAAACAGAGTAACACTGAAGCTTTCTTT

v_call: TRBV30
d_call: TRBD1
clone_size: once
j_call: TRBJ2-1
cdr3_aa: CAWSVMGQGSDEQFF
cdr3_nt: TGTGCCTGGAGTGTAATGGGACAGGGATCTGATGAGCAGTTCTTC

v_call: TRBV6-2/TRBV6-3
d_call: TRBD1
clone_size: -
j_call: TRBJ2-1
cdr3_aa: CASSYGRTGSPYNEQFF
cdr3_nt: TGTGCCAGCAGTTACGGGCGGACAGGCTCCCCTTACAATGAGCAGTTCTTC

v_call: TRBV30
d_call: TRBD1
clone_size: -
j_call: TRBJ1-6
cdr3_aa: CAWSRTGGNSPLHF
cdr3_nt: TGTGCCTGGAGTCGGACAGGAGGCAATTCACCCCTCCACTTT

v_call: TRBV12-5
d_call: TRBD1
clone_size: -
j_call: TRBJ1-4
cdr3_aa: CASGPGQGSEKLFF
cdr3_nt: TGTGCTAGTGGCCCGGGACAGGGTTCTGAAAAACTGTTTTTT

v_call: TRBV24-1
d_call: TRBD1
clone_size: -
j_call: TRBJ2-7
cdr3_aa: CATSDPDRGLPYEQYF
cdr3_nt: TGTGCCACCAGTGACCCCGACAGGGGTCTACCTTACGAGCAGTACTTC

v_call: TRBV9
d_call: TRBD2
clone_size: -
j_call: TRBJ2-1
cdr3_aa: CASSVDLAGDYNEQFF
cdr3_nt: TGTGCCAGCAGCGTAGATCTAGCGGGAGATTACAATGAGCAGTTCTTC

v_call: TRBV29-1
d_call: -
clone_size: -
j_call: TRBJ2-3
cdr3_aa: CSVATGDTQYF
cdr3_nt: TGCAGCGTTGCAACGGGGGATACGCAGTATTTT

v_call: TRBV18
d_call: TRBD2
clone_size: -
j_call: TRBJ2-4
cdr3_aa: CASSTSALAKNIQYF
cdr3_nt: TGTGCCAGCTCAACTAGCGCGCTAGCCAAAAACATTCAGTACTTC

v_call: TRBV6-1
d_call: -
clone_size: -
j_call: TRBJ1-5
cdr3_aa: CASSEWAGAFNQPQHF
cdr3_nt: TGTGCCAGCAGTGAATGGGCGGGGGCTTTCAATCAGCCCCAGCATTTT

v_call: TRBV5-4
d_call: TRBD1
clone_size: once
j_call: TRBJ1-1
cdr3_aa: CASSQDRVNTEAFF
cdr3_nt: TGTGCCAGCAGCCAGGACAGGGTGAACACTGAAGCTTTCTTT

v_call: TRBV10-3
d_call: TRBD1
clone_size: -
j_call: TRBJ1-6
cdr3_aa: CAIRGQVYNSPLHF
cdr3_nt: TGTGCCATCAGGGGACAGGTCTATAATTCACCCCTCCACTTT

v_call: TRBV27
d_call: TRBD1
clone_size: -
j_call: TRBJ1-2
cdr3_aa: CASSKGDSTWSGYTF
cdr3_nt: TGTGCCAGCAGTAAAGGGGACAGCACCTGGAGTGGCTACACCTTC

v_call: TRBV7-9
d_call: TRBD1
clone_size: few
j_call: TRBJ1-2
cdr3_aa: CASSRNNPGQGNYGYTF
cdr3_nt: TGTGCCAGCAGCCGAAATAATCCGGGACAGGGTAACTATGGCTACACCTTC

v_call: TRBV18
d_call: -
clone_size: -
j_call: TRBJ1-5
cdr3_aa: CASATGHNQPQHF
cdr3_nt: TGTGCCAGCGCAACAGGGCACAATCAGCCCCAGCATTTT

v_call: TRBV9
d_call: TRBD1
clone_size: -
j_call: TRBJ1-1
cdr3_aa: CASTVGVTGVEAFF
cdr3_nt: TGTGCCAGCACCGTAGGTGTCACAGGGGTTGAAGCTTTCTTT

v_call: TRBV7-9
d_call: -
clone_size: once
j_call: TRBJ1-1
cdr3_aa: CASSSTVGSDMNTEAFF
cdr3_nt: TGTGCCAGCAGCTCAACGGTTGGGTCGGACATGAACACTGAAGCTTTCTTT